These 30 T cell receptor beta chains were all obtained from the same sample, sequenced in a study of T cell responses to AZD1222 COVID-19 vaccine. The assay was immunoSEQ multiplex PCR, and TCRdb's table has in-frame clones only and misses some. The profile shows about 55,000 clones, roughly 85% of them singletons. The sample in question was peripheral blood, obtained on day 0 of AZD1222 vaccination. These receptors were obtained from an adult in good health.

The chain couples TRBV19 to TRBJ1-5, with a weak D call TRBD1 (5 bases). Germline lookup yields CDR1 LNHDA and CDR2 SQIVND (reference sequence). The ends were cut back, 5 bases at V and 3 bases at J, with 11 bases in the middle. This CDR3 comprises 14 residues. The CDR3 loop is CASSFSRVNQPQHF. Written as DNA, the CDR3 is TGTGCCAGTAGTTTCTCCAGGGTCAATCAGCCCCAGCATTTT. The full variable domain, with the rest looked up from reference TRBV19 and TRBJ1-5, is DGGITQSPKYLFRKEGQNVTLSCEQNLNHDAMYWYRQDPGQGLRLIYYSQIVNDFQKGDIAEGYSVSREKKESFPLTVTSAQKNPTAFYLCASSFSRVNQPQHFGDGTRLSIL.

The rearrangement links TRBV5-1 to TRBJ2-6; D not resolved. The CDR3 runs to 14 residues. Germline V gene sequence: CDR1 SGHRS, CDR2 YFSETQ. Deletions cut 7 bases from V and 1 base from J, with 9 bases between. The CDR3 protein is CASGDLSGANVLTF. The CDR3 DNA reads TGCGCCAGCGGCGATCTTTCTGGGGCCAACGTCCTGACTTTC. The whole variable domain, remainder taken from reference TRBV5-1 and TRBJ2-6, is KAGVTQTPRYLIKTRGQQVTLSCSPISGHRSVSWYQQTPGQGLQFLFEYFSETQRNKGNFPGRFSGRQFSNSRSEMNVSTLELGDSALYLCASGDLSGANVLTFGAGSRLTVL.

The J gene is TRBJ1-5, the V gene TRBV5-6; the match to TRBD1 covers 9 bases. Germline CDR1 SGHDT, CDR2 YYEEEE. This CDR3 comprises 15 residues. Trimming removed 4 bases from V and 7 bases from J; junction bases left unmatched: 9. The chain's CDR3 is CASSDSTGGFQPQHF. The CDR3 DNA sequence: TGTGCCAGCAGCGACTCCACAGGGGGCTTCCAGCCCCAGCATTTT.

This sequence joins TRBV6-2 or TRBV6-3 and TRBJ1-6; 9 nucleotides agree with TRBD1. Germline V CDR1 and CDR2: MNHEY, SVGEGT. The CDR3 spans 17 residues. V dropped 0 bases and J dropped 10; count of bases not matched to a gene: 10. The CDR3 bases are TGTGCCAGCAGTTACTCGAGGACAGGGGAGGTGAAATCACCCCTCCACTTT. It encodes CASSYSRTGEVKSPLHF.

CDR3 in DNA: TGTGCCAGCAGTTTATCCTACCATGGGACCGTCTACGAGCAGTACTTC. It yields the protein CASSLSYHGTVYEQYF. The rearrangement joins TRBV28 to TRBJ2-7, with D perhaps being TRBD1 or TRBD2 (5 bases each). The CDR3 has 16 amino acids. Germline CDR1 is MDHEN and CDR2 is SYDVKM. V was clipped by 1 base and J by 3 bases, with 16 bases between them.

The table lists this clone with a few counts. The J gene is TRBJ1-5, the V gene TRBV5-8, with 7 bases aligning to TRBD1. The trim removed 2 bases at V and 6 bases at J, leaving 8 bases unmatched. The CDR3 covers 15 residues. In germline, CDR1 is SGHTS, CDR2 YDEGEE. This CDR3 reads CASSFWQGDGQPQHF. The CDR3 DNA follows: TGTGCCAGCAGCTTTTGGCAGGGGGATGGTCAGCCCCAGCATTTT.

V gene TRBV5-1 combines with J gene TRBJ1-2; 7 nucleotides match TRBD1. V lost 4 bases and J lost 4; bases outside the gene matches: 7. The CDR3 consists of 14 residues. The germline CDR1 and CDR2 sequences are SGHRS and YFSETQ. CDR3 DNA sequence: TGCGCCAGCAGCCCCAAGACAGGGTCCTATGGCTACACCTTC. Its translation is CASSPKTGSYGYTF.

The chain combines TRBV27 with TRBJ2-1; D is possibly TRBD1 (6 bases). V lost 4 bases, J lost 5 bases, and 12 bases lay in between. The length of the CDR3 is 14 residues. The germline V gene has CDR1 MNHEY and CDR2 SMNVEV (reference sequence). In nucleotides, the CDR3 is TGTGCCAGCAGTTATGTGGGGGCGAACAATGAGCAGTTCTTC. Amino acids: CASSYVGANNEQFF.

This chain joins TRBV14 and TRBJ1-1; no definite D call. The V and J ends lost 3 bases and 3 bases respectively, with 8 bases between them. The germline gives CDR1 SGHDN, CDR2 FVKESK. CDR3 length equals 13 residues. DNA for the CDR3: TGTGCCAGCAGCCACAGCCCTGACACTGAAGCTTTCTTT. Translating gives CASSHSPDTEAFF.

A word on this clone: The junction departs from the called germline gene at one end, perhaps through a read error. The chain has TRBV11-2 and TRBJ1-2; D gene ambiguous. CDR1 and CDR2 from the germline V gene are SGHAT and FQNNGV. There are 14 residues in the CDR3. The CDR3 spells CASRGLGASTLPAF. CDR3 bases: TGTGCCAGCAGAGGTCTGGGCGCCTCAACTCTACCTGCCTTC.

The chain has TRBV11-1 and TRBJ1-1; D unresolved. This CDR3 contains 13 residues. Deletions cut 0 bases from V and 0 bases from J, with 2 bases between. Germline loops: CDR1 SGHAT, CDR2 FQDESV (reference sequence). CDR3 loop: CASSLALNTEAFF. The CDR3 DNA is TGTGCCAGCAGCTTAGCCTTGAACACTGAAGCTTTCTTT.

The chain is built from TRBV9 and TRBJ1-3; 7 bases match TRBD1. CDR3 length: 15 amino acids. V lost 4 bases and J lost 2; bases outside the gene matches: 6. Germline lookup yields CDR1 SGDLS and CDR2 YYNGEE. CDR3 sequence: CASSPGTAPGNTIYF. CDR3 coding DNA: TGTGCCAGCAGCCCAGGGACAGCCCCTGGAAACACCATATATTTT.

This chain links TRBV14 with TRBJ2-1; D is undetermined. This CDR3 region has 13 residues. V was shortened by 3 bases and J by 2 bases, with 5 bases between the two germline ends. Germline V gene lookup returns CDR1 SGHDN and CDR2 FVKESK. CDR3 nucleotides: TGTGCCAGCAGCCATTCCCCCTACAATGAGCAGTTCTTC. This sequence encodes CASSHSPYNEQFF.

This clone came up once. The rearrangement links TRBV4-1 to TRBJ2-1; 13 bases align to TRBD2. CDR3 length equals 15 residues. V gave up 2 bases and J gave up 9 bases; unmatched junction bases: 4. Germline CDR1 is MGHRA and CDR2 is YSYEKL. CDR3 sequence reads: CASSQPGLAGPEQFF. CDR3 nucleotides: TGCGCCAGCAGCCAACCGGGACTAGCGGGGCCTGAGCAGTTCTTC.

This chain connects TRBV10-3 to TRBJ1-2, with a tentative D call TRBD1 (5 bases). The V gene lost 3 bases and the J gene lost 6 bases, with 11 bases spanning the gap. The CDR3 is 13 residues long. CDR1 and CDR2 (germline): ENHRY, SYGVKD. The CDR3 coding sequence is TGTGCCATCAGTGACAGGGTCGCTGATGGCTACACCTTC. The encoded protein is CAISDRVADGYTF.

The table lists this clone with a count of one. The gene calls are TRBV11-2 and TRBJ1-6; possibly TRBD1 for D (6 bases). The CDR3 runs to 14 residues. The V end was cut by 5 bases, the J end by 7 bases, with 12 bases between. Germline CDR1 SGHAT, CDR2 FQNNGV. The CDR3 bases are TGTGCCAGCAGCATACAGGGTGGGAATTCACCCCTCCACTTT. Translating gives CASSIQGGNSPLHF. The full variable domain, with the rest looked up from reference TRBV11-2 and TRBJ1-6, is EAGVAQSPRYKIIEKRQSVAFWCNPISGHATLYWYQQILGQGPKLLIQFQNNGVVDDSQLPKDRFSAERLKGVDSTLKIQPAKLEDSAVYLCASSIQGGNSPLHFGNGTRLTVT.

The chain employs TRBV15 and TRBJ2-7, with D possibly matching TRBD2 (5 bases). The length of the CDR3 is 14 residues. V dropped 0 bases and J dropped 7 bases, with 13 bases sitting between them. CDR1 and CDR2 (germline): LNHNV, YYDKDF (reference sequence). The CDR3 region is CATSRDPGREEQYF. The DNA for the CDR3 is TGTGCCACCAGCAGAGATCCGGGAAGGGAAGAGCAGTACTTC.

This chain connects TRBV3-1 (or the pseudogene TRBV3-2) to TRBJ1-2, with TRBD1 as a possible D gene (5 bases). The V gene's germline CDR1 is LGHDT and CDR2 YNNKEL (reference sequence). V was shortened by 10 bases and J by 7 bases, with 22 bases between the two germline ends. The CDR3 has 14 residues. CDR3 protein: CATGTGAGYFGYTF. DNA for the CDR3: TGTGCCACGGGGACCGGGGCGGGATATTTTGGCTACACCTTC.

This clone was picked up one time. The chain recombines TRBV11-2 with TRBJ2-7; D is perhaps TRBD2 (5 bases). Trimming left V 4 bases short and J 0 bases short, with 10 bases between. From germline, CDR1 is SGHAT and CDR2 FQNNGV. The CDR3 spans 14 residues. The CDR3: CASSSRDSSYEQYF. DNA for the CDR3: TGTGCCAGCAGCTCCCGGGATAGCTCCTACGAGCAGTACTTC.

J is TRBJ2-1 and V is TRBV4-1; TRBD2 aligns across 9 bases. The CDR3 is 15 residues long. V lost 1 base, J lost 3 bases, and 1 base stayed unmatched. Per germline, CDR1 MGHRA and CDR2 YSYEKL. The CDR3, as DNA: TGCGCCAGCAGCCAAGGTAGCGGGGGCTACAATGAGCAGTTCTTC. Amino acid sequence: CASSQGSGGYNEQFF.

The J gene is TRBJ1-1, the V gene TRBV29-1; tentatively, D is TRBD1 (5 bases). The ends were cut back, 0 bases at V and 4 bases at J, with 12 bases in the middle. This CDR3 region has 14 residues. CDR1 is SQVTM and CDR2 is ANQGSEA in the germline V gene. The CDR3 here is CSVEEAAGTTEAFF. The CDR3 DNA is TGCAGCGTTGAAGAAGCCGCAGGGACCACTGAAGCTTTCTTT. Full variable domain (remainder filled in from reference TRBV29-1 and TRBJ1-1): SAVISQKPSRDICQRGTSLTIQCQVDSQVTMMFWYRQQPGQSLTLIATANQGSEATYESGFVIDKFPISRPNLTFSTLTVSNMSPEDSSIYLCSVEEAAGTTEAFFGQGTRLTVV.

The chain carries TRBV2 and TRBJ2-2, with 9 bases lining up with TRBD1. The germline gives CDR1 SNHLY, CDR2 FYNNEI. The CDR3 is 15 amino acids. Trimming at V came to 8 bases and at J to 3 bases, leaving 7 bases not matched to a gene. The CDR3 protein is CASDSGQGYTGELFF. The CDR3 DNA is TGTGCCAGCGATTCGGGACAGGGATACACCGGGGAGCTGTTTTTT.

This chain uses TRBV3-1 (or the pseudogene TRBV3-2) with TRBJ2-5; D is unresolved. The CDR3 has 11 amino acids. CDR1 LGHDT and CDR2 YNNKEL come from the germline V gene (reference sequence). Trimming removed 2 bases from V and 4 bases from J, with 2 bases in between. The CDR3 DNA reads TGTGCCAGCAGCCAATTAGAGACCCAGTACTTC. Amino acid sequence: CASSQLETQYF.

The CDR3 here is CASSPGTARREKLFF. As DNA, the CDR3 is TGTGCCAGCAGCCCGGGGACAGCGCGAAGGGAAAAACTGTTTTTT. The chain carries TRBV5-8 and TRBJ1-4, with 7 bases identical to TRBD1. The germline V gene encodes CDR1 SGHTS and CDR2 YDEGEE. The V segment lost 4 bases and the J segment 8 bases; nucleotides outside the gene matches: 11. The CDR3 is 15 residues long.

J is TRBJ2-3 and V is TRBV10-3, with 7 bases aligning to TRBD1. Germline loops: CDR1 ENHRY, CDR2 SYGVKD. The CDR3 runs to 17 residues. V shed 0 bases and J 2 bases; nucleotides not matched to a gene: 8. The CDR3 sequence: CAISESQSGTATDTQYF. In DNA, the CDR3 is TGTGCCATCAGTGAGTCCCAATCCGGGACAGCCACAGATACGCAGTATTTT.

V usage is TRBV7-9 and J usage is TRBJ2-6, with TRBD2 as a possible D gene (5 bases). The V gene's germline CDR1 is SEHNR and CDR2 FQNEAQ (reference sequence). The CDR3 has 18 residues. V lost 5 bases and J 3 bases, leaving 20 bases between the germline ends. The CDR3 is CASSQQNLPTIGANVLTF. CDR3 nucleotide sequence: TGTGCCAGCAGCCAACAGAACTTGCCGACTATTGGGGCCAACGTCCTGACTTTC.

The V and J genes are TRBV29-1 and TRBJ2-1; 9 bases line up with TRBD2. The V segment lost 7 bases and the J segment 6 bases; nucleotides outside the gene matches: 7. CDR1 and CDR2 (germline): SQVTM, ANQGSEA. CDR3 size: 13 residues. CDR3 amino acids: CSAGTSSVNEQFF. DNA for the CDR3: TGCAGCGCCGGGACTAGCAGCGTCAATGAGCAGTTCTTC.

Sample share makes this clone large. The chain couples TRBV11-1 to TRBJ1-4; TRBD1 aligns across 7 bases. Germline V gene lookup returns CDR1 SGHAT and CDR2 FQDESV (reference sequence). Trimming took 6 bases from V and 4 from J; bases not matched to a gene: 8. CDR3 length: 15 amino acids. The CDR3 loop is CASSHRDSFNEKLFF. CDR3 DNA: TGTGCCAGCAGTCACCGGGACAGCTTTAATGAAAAACTGTTTTTT.

This clone was detected once. This chain links TRBV6-1 with TRBJ1-1; 7 nucleotides line up with TRBD1. The germline V gene has CDR1 MNHNS and CDR2 SASEGT. V trimming: 0 bases; J trimming: 4 bases; junction bases outside the gene matches: 2. CDR3 length: 14 amino acids. CDR3 protein: CASSEAQGGTEAFF. CDR3 bases: TGTGCCAGCAGTGAAGCGCAGGGGGGCACTGAAGCTTTCTTT.

The chain uses TRBV9 and TRBJ1-4; 9 bases align to TRBD1. The CDR3 covers 16 residues. With 4 bases clipped from V and 7 bases from J, the junction kept 11 bases outside the gene matches. Looked up from germline, CDR1 is SGDLS and CDR2 is YYNGEE. The CDR3 DNA sequence: TGTGCCAGCAGCCCTGACAGGGGGGGGAGTCTTGAAAAACTGTTTTTT. It specifies CASSPDRGGSLEKLFF.